The T cell receptor (beta chain) under discussion was sequenced for a study of T cells after yellow fever vaccination. V lost 1 base, J lost 4 bases, and 14 bases lay in between. The CDR3 is made up of 15 amino acids. Germline lookup yields CDR1 SGHRS and CDR2 YFSETQ. TCRdb passed the 5' RACE reads through MiXCR, listing each CDR3 protein once. The profile shows a few hundred thousand distinct CDR3 sequences, over 4% of them singletons. The sample holds a few counts of this clonotype. The starting material was PBMCs, obtained 5 days after the yellow fever booster vaccination. The receptor comes from a man between 18 and 35 years old who received the YFV17D yellow fever vaccine. The chain links TRBV5-1 to TRBJ1-1; D is possibly TRBD1 (6 bases). CDR3 protein: CASSLRGGPATEAFF. CDR3 bases: TGCGCCAGCAGCTTGCGAGGGGGGCCCGCCACTGAAGCTTTCTTT.